Listed below are T cell receptor beta chains from one sample, sequenced in a study of T-cell reconstitution after alpha-beta-depleted transplantation in children. TCRdb re-called the PCR reads through MiXCR, storing one row per CDR3 protein. The sample yields 80,000 or so distinct CDR3 sequences, approximately 14% seen once. The source material was PBMCs, mostly from graft donor cells, sampled 180 days after TCRalphabeta/CD19-depleted stem cell transplant. These TCRs come from a male patient under 10 years old who had a stem cell transplant for acute lymphoblastic leukemia, so the T cells may come from the graft donor. CDR3s include the opening cysteine and the closing phenylalanine or tryptophan. A D gene is named only where the DNA matches it firmly. Expanded clones are given a class, and other clones once, few, many or no size at all.

j_call v_call d_call clone_size cdr3_nt cdr3_aa
TRBJ2-2 TRBV3-1 TRBD1 NA TGTGCCAGCAGCAGGGGGCCGTACACCGGGGAGCTGTTTTTT CASSRGPYTGELFF
TRBJ2-7 TRBV6-2/TRBV6-3 NA NA TGTGCCAGCAGTTACTCGGTGGACATGGTAGGCTACGAGCAGTACTTC CASSYSVDMVGYEQYF
TRBJ1-1 TRBV6-5 NA few TGTGCCAGCAGTTCTGATAGTTCAGGAGCTTTCTTT CASSSDSSGAFF
TRBJ1-1 TRBV5-1 NA few TGCGCCAGCAGCCAATTCGGAGGAGGGAGAGCTGTCACTGAAGCTTTCTTT CASSQFGGGRAVTEAFF
TRBJ2-7 TRBV20-1 NA few TGCAGTGCGATACACACCTACGAGCAGTACTTC CSAIHTYEQYF
TRBJ2-7 TRBV9 TRBD1 NA TGTGCCAGCAGCGTTACCGGGACAGGCTCCTACGAGCAGTACTTC CASSVTGTGSYEQYF
TRBJ2-5 TRBV5-1 TRBD1 many TGCGCCAGCAGCCCGATTGGACAGGGATGGGGAGAGACCCAGTACTTC CASSPIGQGWGETQYF
TRBJ1-6 TRBV27 NA few TGTGCCAGCAGTTTAAAAGCAGGGGCTTGGAATAATTCACCCCTCCACTTT CASSLKAGAWNNSPLHF
TRBJ1-1 TRBV7-3 TRBD1 few TGTGCCAGCAGCTTAACTTCGACAGGGCAGGCTTTCTTT CASSLTSTGQAFF
TRBJ2-3 TRBV9 TRBD1 few TGTGCCAGCAGCGTCTCAGGGGGCCGGGCAGATACGCAGTATTTT CASSVSGGRADTQYF
TRBJ2-7 TRBV27 NA many TGTGCCAGCAGTTTAGGCGGGAAACCCTACGAGCAGTACTTC CASSLGGKPYEQYF
TRBJ2-7 TRBV10-3 TRBD2 few TGTGCCATTTCACTAGCGCCTGCCTTCTACGAGCAGTACTTC CAISLAPAFYEQYF
TRBJ2-3 TRBV29-1 NA NA TGCAGCGTTGAAGTAGATACGCAGTATTTT CSVEVDTQYF
TRBJ1-2 TRBV5-1 NA many TGCGCCAGCAGCTTGGGGCACTATGGCTACACCTTC CASSLGHYGYTF
TRBJ1-2 TRBV5-1 TRBD1 many TGCGCCAGCAGCTTGCGGGACAGGGGGCCCTGGCTTGGCTACACCTTC CASSLRDRGPWLGYTF
TRBJ2-2 TRBV28 NA NA TGTGCCAGCAGTTTATCCGGGGAGCTGTTTTTT CASSLSGELFF
TRBJ2-1 TRBV5-1 TRBD2 few TGCGCCAGCCGCGCCTCTAGCGGGAGGGAGGAGCAGTTCTTC CASRASSGREEQFF
TRBJ1-1 TRBV6-5 NA few TGTGCCAGCAGTTACCTTCGGACAGCCGAAGCTTTCTTT CASSYLRTAEAFF
TRBJ2-3 TRBV5-1 TRBD2 NA TGCGCCAGCAGCTTGGCCCTAAGGACTAGCGGGAGCACAGATACGCAGTGTTTT CASSLALRTSGSTDTQCF
TRBJ2-5 TRBV20-1 TRBD2 NA TGCAGTGCTAGAGAAGCTAGCGGGGGTTCTATTGGGGCGTACCAAGAGACCCAGTACTTC CSAREASGGSIGAYQETQYF